The 14 T cell receptor beta chains reported below all come from one sample, sequenced in a study of shared clonotypes between healthy human individuals. Clones were sequenced by immunoSEQ multiplex PCR, and TCRdb holds only the in-frame ones, with some missing. The top ten hold approximately 0.067% of the sample, which has 500,000 or so clones, about 96% seen once. The sample was naive CD4+ T cells sorted from blood. Documented subset: CD45RA+ positively selected. These TCRs come from a woman aged 25 to 39 in good health.

The rearrangement links TRBV29-1 to TRBJ2-7; D may be TRBD1 or TRBD2 (5 bases each). The CDR3 sequence is 16 residues long. Germline V gene data show CDR1 as SQVTM and CDR2 as ANQGSEA. The ends were cut back, 5 bases at V and 5 bases at J, with 25 bases in the middle. In DNA form, the CDR3 reads TGCAGCGTTTCTTACCCAGGTCAGGGCAGAGGGGACGAGCAGTACTTC. Translation gives CSVSYPGQGRGDEQYF.

J is TRBJ1-1 and V is TRBV6-6; a possible D gene is TRBD1 (6 bases). Germline V gene data show CDR1 as MNHNY and CDR2 as SVGAGI (reference sequence). Trimming removed 6 bases at V and 10 bases at J, with 18 bases between. There are 13 residues in the CDR3. CDR3 sequence (DNA): TGTGCCAGCAGCCTCGTGGGGGCGTTGGGAGCTTTCTTT. Its translation is CASSLVGALGAFF.

The chain uses TRBV7-9 and TRBJ1-2, with a possible D match to TRBD1 (6 bases). Trimming shortened V by 5 bases and J by 0 bases, and 7 bases separated the two germline ends. CDR3 length: 13 residues. Germline CDR1 SEHNR, CDR2 FQNEAQ (reference sequence). CDR3 protein: CASSPGANYGYTF. In DNA, the CDR3 is TGTGCCAGCAGCCCAGGGGCTAACTATGGCTACACCTTC.

The rearrangement links TRBV28 to TRBJ2-3; TRBD1 or TRBD2 may be the D gene (6 bases each). The CDR3 has 15 residues. Trimming took 5 bases from V and 1 from J, leaving 13 bases between them. Germline CDR1 MDHEN, CDR2 SYDVKM. DNA of the CDR3: TGTGCCAGCAGTATAGGGGGGCCAGGCACAGATACGCAGTATTTT. It codes for CASSIGGPGTDTQYF.

The V call is TRBV6-5, the J call TRBJ2-2, with TRBD2 matching 8 bases. J was trimmed by 5 bases and V by 6 bases; bases with no gene match: 8. The germline V gene encodes CDR1 MNHEY and CDR2 SVGAGI. The CDR3 consists of 15 residues. The CDR3 sequence is CASSIGASGTGELFF. The DNA for the CDR3 is TGTGCCAGCAGCATCGGGGCTAGCGGGACCGGGGAGCTGTTTTTT.

This chain links TRBV5-1 with TRBJ2-7; a possible D gene is TRBD1 (6 bases). Germline V gene data show CDR1 as SGHRS and CDR2 as YFSETQ. Trimming stripped 0 bases from V and 0 bases from J, with 10 bases between. The CDR3 extends over 15 amino acids. The CDR3 nucleotides are TGCGCCAGCAGCTTGGGGGGGACAACCTCCTACGAGCAGTACTTC. Protein sequence: CASSLGGTTSYEQYF.

The chain couples TRBV5-6 to TRBJ2-3; TRBD2 agrees at 9 bases. The germline V gene has CDR1 SGHDT and CDR2 YYEEEE. V gave up 0 bases and J gave up 15 bases; unmatched junction bases: 8. The CDR3 runs 13 residues. CDR3 DNA sequence: TGTGCCAGCAGCTTGGCGGGTGGCGGGAGGGCCTATTTT. Its protein product is CASSLAGGGRAYF.

As for this clone: Additional DNA sequences in this sample encode the identical CDR3. The J gene is TRBJ1-5, the V gene TRBV5-1, with 8 nucleotides matching TRBD1. The CDR3 is 14 amino acids. The germline V gene has CDR1 SGHRS and CDR2 YFSETQ. Trimming removed 2 bases from V and 5 bases from J; junction bases left unmatched: 3. The CDR3 spells CASSLGTGHQPQHF. DNA for the CDR3: TGCGCCAGCAGCTTAGGGACAGGACATCAGCCCCAGCATTTT. The whole variable domain, filled in from reference TRBV5-1 and TRBJ1-5, reads KAGVTQTPRYLIKTRGQQVTLSCSPISGHRSVSWYQQTPGQGLQFLFEYFSETQRNKGNFPGRFSGRQFSNSRSEMNVSTLELGDSALYLCASSLGTGHQPQHFGDGTRLSIL.

The CDR3 sequence: CSVARTNTEAFF. The CDR3 DNA sequence: TGCAGCGTCGCTCGGACGAACACTGAAGCTTTCTTT. This chain links TRBV29-1 with TRBJ1-1; no clear D. V lost 6 bases to trimming and J lost 1 base, with 9 bases between them. There are 12 residues in the CDR3. CDR1 SQVTM and CDR2 ANQGSEA come from the germline V gene.

This chain connects TRBV6-5 to TRBJ1-1; TRBD1 matches at 7 bases. Germline CDR1 and CDR2: MNHEY and SVGAGI. The CDR3 contains 15 residues. With 7 bases clipped from V and 0 bases from J, the junction kept 8 bases outside the gene matches. The CDR3 sequence is CASTRDRNMNTEAFF. The CDR3 coding sequence is TGTGCCAGCACCCGGGACAGAAACATGAACACTGAAGCTTTCTTT.

The chain couples TRBV7-3 to TRBJ2-2; D possibly uses TRBD1 or TRBD2 (5 bases each). Germline CDR1 SGHTA, CDR2 FQGTGA. The CDR3 extends over 15 amino acids. V shed 4 bases and J shed 0 bases, with 9 bases lying between them. CDR3 sequence: CASSSGTTNTGELFF. In DNA form, the CDR3 reads TGTGCCAGCAGCTCAGGGACGACGAACACCGGGGAGCTGTTTTTT.

The CDR3 loop is CASSLPPAGARETQYF. CDR3 DNA: TGTGCCAGCAGCCTACCACCAGCGGGAGCCCGAGAGACCCAGTACTTC. The gene calls are TRBV11-2 and TRBJ2-5; 8 bases are shared with TRBD2. With 5 bases clipped from V and 4 bases from J, the junction kept 12 bases outside the gene matches. Germline V gene data show CDR1 as SGHAT and CDR2 as FQNNGV. This CDR3 is built from 16 residues.

The chain links TRBV30 to TRBJ1-5; 9 nucleotides align to TRBD1. Germline V gene data show CDR1 as GTSNPN and CDR2 as SVGIG (reference sequence). The CDR3 is 13 amino acids. The J segment lost 4 bases and the V segment lost 5 bases, leaving 3 bases of the junction unmatched. The CDR3 bases are TGTGCCTGGGCGACAGGGGGGAATCAGCCCCAGCATTTT. This gives the protein CAWATGGNQPQHF.

The chain employs TRBV5-4 and TRBJ2-7; TRBD2 aligns across 11 bases. The CDR3 spans 17 residues. V lost 0 bases and J lost 5; bases outside the gene matches: 10. CDR1 is SGHNT and CDR2 is YYREEE in the germline V gene (reference sequence). The CDR3 region is CASSLGASGRLMDEQYF. For the CDR3, the DNA is TGTGCCAGCAGCTTGGGAGCTAGCGGGAGGTTAATGGACGAGCAGTACTTC.